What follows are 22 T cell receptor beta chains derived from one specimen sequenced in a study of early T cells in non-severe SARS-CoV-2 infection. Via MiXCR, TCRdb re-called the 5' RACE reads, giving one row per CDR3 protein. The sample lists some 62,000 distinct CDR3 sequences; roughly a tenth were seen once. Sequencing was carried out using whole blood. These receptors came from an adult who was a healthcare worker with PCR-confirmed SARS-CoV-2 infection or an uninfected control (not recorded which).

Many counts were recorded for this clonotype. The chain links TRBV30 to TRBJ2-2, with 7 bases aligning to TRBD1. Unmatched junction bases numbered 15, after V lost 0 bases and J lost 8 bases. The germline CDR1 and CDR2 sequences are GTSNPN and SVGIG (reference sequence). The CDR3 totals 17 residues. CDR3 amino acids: CAWSVLRLWDSSGELFF. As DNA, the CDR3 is TGTGCCTGGAGTGTCCTCCGCCTTTGGGACAGTTCAGGGGAGCTGTTTTTT.

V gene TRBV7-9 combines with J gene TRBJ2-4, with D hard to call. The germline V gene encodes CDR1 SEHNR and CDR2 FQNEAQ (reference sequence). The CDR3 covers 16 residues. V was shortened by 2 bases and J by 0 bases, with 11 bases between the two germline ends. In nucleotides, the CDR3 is TGTGCCAGCAGCTTAAGCACAGCACTAGCCAAAAACATTCAGTACTTC. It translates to CASSLSTALAKNIQYF.

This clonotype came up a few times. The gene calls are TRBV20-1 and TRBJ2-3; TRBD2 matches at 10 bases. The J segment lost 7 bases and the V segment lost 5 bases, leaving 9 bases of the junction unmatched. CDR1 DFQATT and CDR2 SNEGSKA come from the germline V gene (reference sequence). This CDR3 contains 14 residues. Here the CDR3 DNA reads TGCAGTGCTTATAGCGGGGGGCTCTTGAATACGCAGTATTTT. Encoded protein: CSAYSGGLLNTQYF.

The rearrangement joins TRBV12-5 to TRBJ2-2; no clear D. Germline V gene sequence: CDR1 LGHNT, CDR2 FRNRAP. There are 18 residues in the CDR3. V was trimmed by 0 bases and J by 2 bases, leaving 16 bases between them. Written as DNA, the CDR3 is TGTGCTAGTGGTTTGGTAATACTTGGGCAAAGTAACACCGGGGAGCTGTTTTTT. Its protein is CASGLVILGQSNTGELFF.

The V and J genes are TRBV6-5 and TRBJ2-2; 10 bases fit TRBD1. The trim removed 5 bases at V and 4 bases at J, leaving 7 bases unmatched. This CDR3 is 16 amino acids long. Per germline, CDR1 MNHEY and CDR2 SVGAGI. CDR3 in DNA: TGTGCCAGCAGTCGGGGACAGGGGATGATCACCGGGGAGCTGTTTTTT. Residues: CASSRGQGMITGELFF.

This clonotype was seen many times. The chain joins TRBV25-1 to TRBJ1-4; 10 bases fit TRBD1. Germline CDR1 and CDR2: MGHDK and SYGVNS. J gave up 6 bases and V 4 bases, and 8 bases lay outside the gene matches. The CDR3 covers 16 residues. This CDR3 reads CASSGGLGQGHEKLFF. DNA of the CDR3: TGTGCCAGCAGTGGGGGGTTGGGACAGGGGCATGAAAAACTGTTTTTT.

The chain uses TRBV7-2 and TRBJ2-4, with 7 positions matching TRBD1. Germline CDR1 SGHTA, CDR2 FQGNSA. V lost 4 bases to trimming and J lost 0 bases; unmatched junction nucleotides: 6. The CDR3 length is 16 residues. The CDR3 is CASSYGTALAKNIQYF. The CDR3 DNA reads TGTGCCAGCAGCTACGGGACAGCTTTAGCCAAAAACATTCAGTACTTC.

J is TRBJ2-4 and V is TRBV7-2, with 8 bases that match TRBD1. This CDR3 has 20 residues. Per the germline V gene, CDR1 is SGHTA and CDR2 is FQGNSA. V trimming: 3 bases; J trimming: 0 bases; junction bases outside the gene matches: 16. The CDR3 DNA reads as TGTGCCAGCAGCTTCGGACAGGGCGGAAGATCGTGGTTAGCCAAAAACATTCAGTACTTC. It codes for CASSFGQGGRSWLAKNIQYF.

Here the CDR3 reads CASSLEGDTDTQYF. The DNA of the CDR3 is TGTGCCAGCAGCTTAGAAGGGGACACAGATACGCAGTATTTT. This sequence joins TRBV7-6 and TRBJ2-3; D perhaps matches TRBD1 (5 bases). The CDR3 totals 14 residues. V was shortened by 1 base and J by 2 bases, with 7 bases between the two germline ends. The germline V gene encodes CDR1 SGHVS and CDR2 FNYEAQ.

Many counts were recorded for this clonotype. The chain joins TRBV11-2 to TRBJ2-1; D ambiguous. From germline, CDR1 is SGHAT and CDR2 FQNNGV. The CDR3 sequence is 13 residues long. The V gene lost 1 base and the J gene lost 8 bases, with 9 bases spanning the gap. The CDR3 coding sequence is TGTGCCAGCAGCTTAGGTTTAGGCCATGAGCAGTTCTTC. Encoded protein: CASSLGLGHEQFF. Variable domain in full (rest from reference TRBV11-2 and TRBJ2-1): EAGVAQSPRYKIIEKRQSVAFWCNPISGHATLYWYQQILGQGPKLLIQFQNNGVVDDSQLPKDRFSAERLKGVDSTLKIQPAKLEDSAVYLCASSLGLGHEQFFGPGTRLTVL.

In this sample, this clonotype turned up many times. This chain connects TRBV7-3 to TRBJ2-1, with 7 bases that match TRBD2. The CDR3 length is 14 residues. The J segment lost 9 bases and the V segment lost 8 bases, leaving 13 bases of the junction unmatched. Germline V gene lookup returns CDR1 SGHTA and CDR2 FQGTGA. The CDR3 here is CASGTSGALGEQFF. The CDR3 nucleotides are TGTGCCAGCGGCACGAGCGGGGCCCTAGGTGAGCAGTTCTTC.

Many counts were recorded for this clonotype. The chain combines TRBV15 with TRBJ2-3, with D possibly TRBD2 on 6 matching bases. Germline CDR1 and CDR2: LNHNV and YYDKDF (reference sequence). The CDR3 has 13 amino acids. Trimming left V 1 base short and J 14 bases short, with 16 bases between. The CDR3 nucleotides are TGTGCCACCAGCAGAGGGGAGGCGCTAGCTCGGTATTTT. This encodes CATSRGEALARYF.

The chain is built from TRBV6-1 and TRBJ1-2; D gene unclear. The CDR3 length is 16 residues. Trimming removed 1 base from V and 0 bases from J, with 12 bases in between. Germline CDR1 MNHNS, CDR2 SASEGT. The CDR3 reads CASSEDWVRTNYGYTF. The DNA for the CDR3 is TGTGCCAGCAGTGAAGACTGGGTCAGAACTAACTATGGCTACACCTTC.

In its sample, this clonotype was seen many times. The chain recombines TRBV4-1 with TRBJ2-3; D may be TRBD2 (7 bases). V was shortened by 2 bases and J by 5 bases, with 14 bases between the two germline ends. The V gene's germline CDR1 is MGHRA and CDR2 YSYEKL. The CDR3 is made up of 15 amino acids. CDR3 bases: TGCGCCAGCAGCCAATGGGGGGGGCCACGAGATACGCAGTATTTT. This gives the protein CASSQWGGPRDTQYF.

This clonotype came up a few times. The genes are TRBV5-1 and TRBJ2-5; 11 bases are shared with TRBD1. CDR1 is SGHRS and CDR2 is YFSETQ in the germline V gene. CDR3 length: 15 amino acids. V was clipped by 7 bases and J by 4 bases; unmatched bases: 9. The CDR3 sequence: CASASWTGGIETQYF. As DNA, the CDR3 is TGCGCCAGCGCTTCTTGGACAGGGGGCATAGAGACCCAGTACTTC.

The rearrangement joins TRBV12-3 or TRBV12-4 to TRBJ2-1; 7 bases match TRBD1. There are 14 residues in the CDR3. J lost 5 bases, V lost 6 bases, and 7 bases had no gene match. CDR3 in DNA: TGTGCCAGCAGGACCGGGACAGCTAACAATGAGCAGTTCTTC. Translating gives CASRTGTANNEQFF.

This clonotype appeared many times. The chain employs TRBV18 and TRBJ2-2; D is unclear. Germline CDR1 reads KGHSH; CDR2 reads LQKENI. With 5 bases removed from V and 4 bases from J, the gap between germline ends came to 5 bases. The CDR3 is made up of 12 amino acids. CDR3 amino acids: CASSEVTGELFF. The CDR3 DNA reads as TGTGCCAGCTCAGAAGTCACCGGGGAGCTGTTTTTT.

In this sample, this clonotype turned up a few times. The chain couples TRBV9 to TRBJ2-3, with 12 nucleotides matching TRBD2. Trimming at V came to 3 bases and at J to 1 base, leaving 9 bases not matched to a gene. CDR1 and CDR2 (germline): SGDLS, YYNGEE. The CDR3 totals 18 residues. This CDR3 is CASSADGRLAGGTDTQYF. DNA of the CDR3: TGTGCCAGCAGCGCAGATGGGAGACTAGCGGGGGGCACAGATACGCAGTATTTT.

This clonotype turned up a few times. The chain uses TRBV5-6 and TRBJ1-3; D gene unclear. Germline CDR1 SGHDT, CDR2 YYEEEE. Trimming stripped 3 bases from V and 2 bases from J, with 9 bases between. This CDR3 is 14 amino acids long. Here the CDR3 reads CASSWTLTGNTIYF. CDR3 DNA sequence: TGTGCCAGCAGCTGGACTCTAACTGGAAACACCATATATTTT.

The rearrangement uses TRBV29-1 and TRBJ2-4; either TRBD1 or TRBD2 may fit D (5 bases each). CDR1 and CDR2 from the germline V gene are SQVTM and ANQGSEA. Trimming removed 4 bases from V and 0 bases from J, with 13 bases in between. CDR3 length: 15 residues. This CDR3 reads CSVVLGELAKNIQYF. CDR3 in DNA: TGCAGCGTTGTGTTGGGGGAACTAGCCAAAAACATTCAGTACTTC.

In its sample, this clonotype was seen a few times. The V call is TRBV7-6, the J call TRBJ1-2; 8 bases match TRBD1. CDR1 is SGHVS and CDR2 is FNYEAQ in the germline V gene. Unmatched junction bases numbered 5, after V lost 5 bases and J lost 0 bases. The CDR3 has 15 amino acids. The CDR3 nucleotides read TGTGCCAGCAGCCCCGGACAGGGAGCTAACTATGGCTACACCTTC. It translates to CASSPGQGANYGYTF.

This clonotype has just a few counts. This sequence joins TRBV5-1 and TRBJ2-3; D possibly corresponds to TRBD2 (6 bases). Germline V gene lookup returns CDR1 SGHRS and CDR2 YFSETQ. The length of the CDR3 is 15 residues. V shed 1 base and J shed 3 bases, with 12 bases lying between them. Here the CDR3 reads CASSLYGGLTDTQYF. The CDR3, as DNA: TGCGCCAGCAGCTTGTACGGGGGACTTACAGATACGCAGTATTTT.